The entry below describes one T cell receptor (beta chain). These data come from a study of blood T cell repertoires in COVID-19. The J segment lost 5 bases and the V segment lost 0 bases, leaving 0 bases of the junction unmatched. Looked up from germline, CDR1 is GTSNPN and CDR2 is SVGIG (reference sequence). There are 12 residues in the CDR3. Some clones are missing from TCRdb's copy, which holds only in-frame ones; the method was immunoSEQ multiplex PCR. The sample has 55,000 to 65,000 clones, 80% to 85% seen once. The origin of this receptor is a man aged 25 to 45 with COVID-19, enrolled during active disease. The chain has TRBV30 and TRBJ1-1; 7 bases fit TRBD1. Sequenced: peripheral blood. The CDR3 loop is CAWSVQGTEAFF. DNA of the CDR3: TGTGCCTGGAGTGTACAGGGGACTGAAGCTTTCTTT.